These T cell receptor beta chains were read from a single sample in a study of radiotherapy plus CTLA-4 blockade in lung cancer. Measured with immunoSEQ multiplex PCR; TCRdb has only the in-frame clones, and not every one. The table includes fewer than 150,000 clones, nearly 80% detected once. The source material was peripheral blood, sampled from a patient treated with radiotherapy plus ipilimumab. Receptors were obtained from a human donor with non-small cell lung cancer who had a partial response to radiotherapy plus ipilimumab. Each CDR3 is given with its conserved first and last residue. Fields, in order: clone size, D gene, J gene, V gene, CDR3 DNA, CDR3 protein. A D gene is named only where the DNA matches it firmly. Size is stated for part of the rows, as once, few or many counts, or as a class when the clone is expanded.

-,TRBD2,TRBJ2-3,TRBV7-2,TGTGCCAGCAGTCTCGGACTAGCGGGATCACATACGCAGTATTTT,CASSLGLAGSHTQYF
few,TRBD2,TRBJ2-1,TRBV6-1,TGTGCCAGCAGTGTCACCGGGACTAGCGGGAGCGGTGAGCAGTTCTTC,CASSVTGTSGSGEQFF
-,TRBD2,TRBJ2-1,TRBV15,TGTGCCACCAGCAAATCTAGCGGTGAGATTAACAATGAGCAGTTCTTC,CATSKSSGEINNEQFF
-,-,TRBJ2-1,TRBV28,TGTGCCAGCAGCCCGGGACACTACAATGAGCAGTTCTTC,CASSPGHYNEQFF
once,-,TRBJ2-7,TRBV19,TGTGCCAGTAGTATAGTCGGGACACCTACCTACGAGCAGTACTTC,CASSIVGTPTYEQYF
-,-,TRBJ2-5,TRBV30,TGTGCCTGGAGTCAGTGGACTGAGACCCAGTACTTC,CAWSQWTETQYF
-,TRBD1,TRBJ1-2,TRBV4-2,TGTGCCAGCAGCCAAATCAGGGGGCCGGGCTATGGCTACACCTTC,CASSQIRGPGYGYTF
-,-,TRBJ2-7,TRBV27,TGTGCCAGCAGCGGACAGCCCTACTCCTACGAGCAGTACTTC,CASSGQPYSYEQYF
-,-,TRBJ1-1,TRBV15,TGTGCCACCAGCAGAGATCCCCGGAACACTGAAGCTTTCTTT,CATSRDPRNTEAFF
-,-,TRBJ2-3,TRBV5-1,TGCGCCAGCAGCTTAGCCACATCAGGGTTTTCAGGCACAGATACGCAGTATTTT,CASSLATSGFSGTDTQYF
-,TRBD1,TRBJ2-7,TRBV7-2,TGTGCCAGCAGCGTATTTACAGGGGGCTACGAGCAGTACTTC,CASSVFTGGYEQYF
-,-,TRBJ2-1,TRBV16,TGTGCCAGCAGCCAATCGAACGGCCTAGACTACGGGCTGGACAATGAGCAGTTCTTC,CASSQSNGLDYGLDNEQFF
-,-,TRBJ2-3,TRBV7-2,TGTGCCAGCAGCTCACGGTTACCGATCAGCACAGATACGCAGTATTTT,CASSSRLPISTDTQYF
-,-,TRBJ2-2,TRBV29-1,TGCAGCGTTCACCTGACAGCGAAGAACACCGGGGAGCTGTTTTTT,CSVHLTAKNTGELFF
-,-,TRBJ2-5,TRBV9,TGTGCCAGCAGCGTAGGGGTAGCTCAAGAGACCCAGTACTTC,CASSVGVAQETQYF